The rows below give T cell receptor beta chains drawn from one sample of a study of blood T cell repertoires in COVID-19. Sequencing was performed with immunoSEQ multiplex PCR; in TCRdb, only in-frame clones are kept and a portion is missing. This sample has 290,000 or so clones; roughly four fifths occur once, and the top ten carry 5%. The sample was PBMCs or T cells enriched from blood (not recorded which). The receptors here all came from a middle-aged man who had been exposed to COVID-19. CDR3s include the opening cysteine and the closing phenylalanine or tryptophan. A D gene is named only where the DNA matches it firmly. Only part of the rows carry a size: once, few, many, or a class if the clone is expanded.

V gene,J gene,D gene,clone size,CDR3 DNA,CDR3 protein
TRBV20-1,TRBJ2-1,-,-,TGCAGTGCTAGTGGGCCGGGAAACTACAATGAGCAGTTCTTC,CSASGPGNYNEQFF
TRBV18,TRBJ2-1,-,few,TGTGCCAGCTCACCGGGGTATGGGAGCGGGAATGAGCAGTTCTTC,CASSPGYGSGNEQFF
TRBV2,TRBJ2-5,-,-,TGTGCCAGCAGTGTGGGCTCAAAAGAGACCCAGTACTTC,CASSVGSKETQYF
TRBV18,TRBJ2-1,TRBD2,-,TGTGCCAGCTCACAGCGGGGTGAGCAGTTCTTC,CASSQRGEQFF
TRBV12-3/TRBV12-4,TRBJ2-1,-,-,TGTGCCAGCAGGACGGGGGGCCCAGAGCAGTTCTTC,CASRTGGPEQFF
TRBV27,TRBJ1-5,TRBD1,once,TGTGCCAGCAGTTTATCTATGAGACAGGGAAATGCTCAGCCCCAGCATTTT,CASSLSMRQGNAQPQHF
TRBV6-5,TRBJ2-3,TRBD1,-,TGTGCCAGCAGTTCCCTCGGACAGGAGAAGCAGTATTTT,CASSSLGQEKQYF
TRBV7-8,TRBJ2-1,TRBD2,few,TGTGCCAGCAGCTTATTTAGCGGGATCACCTACAATGAGCAGTTCTTC,CASSLFSGITYNEQFF
TRBV5-1,TRBJ1-2,TRBD1,-,TGCGCCAGCAGCCCAGGGGGCGGGTATGGCTACACCTTC,CASSPGGGYGYTF
TRBV10-3,TRBJ1-5,-,-,TGTGCCATCACCCAAGGGGGGGGTCAGCCCCAGCATTTT,CAITQGGGQPQHF
TRBV3-1/TRBV3-2,TRBJ1-4,TRBD1,few,TGTGCCAGCAGCTTCGACAGGGGGGAAAAACTGTTTTTT,CASSFDRGEKLFF
TRBV5-1,TRBJ2-3,-,once,TGCGCCAGCAGGCAGGGTGCGGGAATTAGCACAGATACGCAGTATTTT,CASRQGAGISTDTQYF
TRBV7-5,TRBJ1-1,-,-,TGTGCCAGAAGCGCCCGGGGACAGACAAACACTGAAGCTTTCTTT,CARSARGQTNTEAFF
TRBV12-5,TRBJ2-1,TRBD2,-,TGTGCTAGTGGTTTTAGCGGGAGTAAGTCTGAGCAGTTCTTC,CASGFSGSKSEQFF
TRBV3-1/TRBV3-2,TRBJ1-2,TRBD1,-,TGTGCCAGCAGCCTGGGACAGGGAGGTGGCTACACCTTC,CASSLGQGGGYTF
TRBV5-1,TRBJ1-2,-,-,TGCGCCAGCAGCATTGACATCTATGGCTACACCTTC,CASSIDIYGYTF
TRBV19,TRBJ2-7,TRBD2,-,TGTGCCAGTAGTAGGAGGACAGGGACTAGCGGGACCTACGAGCAGTACTTC,CASSRRTGTSGTYEQYF
TRBV2,TRBJ2-7,TRBD2,-,TGTGCCAGCCTCCGGGAGGCGCCTGAGCAGTACTTC,CASLREAPEQYF
TRBV4-1,TRBJ1-3,-,-,TGCGCCAGCAGCGGGGGCGTAACTGGAAACACCATATATTTT,CASSGGVTGNTIYF
TRBV5-4,TRBJ2-3,-,-,TGTGCCATCGGGGGTATTGGTACAGATACGCAGTATTTT,CAIGGIGTDTQYF
TRBV5-6,TRBJ1-2,TRBD1,-,TGTGCCAGCAGCCCGGGGACAGGGATCTATGGCTACACCTTC,CASSPGTGIYGYTF
TRBV6-1,TRBJ2-1,-,-,TGTGCCAGCAGTGAAGTTCGCGGGATCGGGAATGAGCAGTTCTTC,CASSEVRGIGNEQFF
TRBV7-3,TRBJ2-1,TRBD2,once,TGTGCCAGCAGCTCTCGTACGGGACTAGCGGCAAATGAGCAGTTCTTC,CASSSRTGLAANEQFF
TRBV2,TRBJ1-4,-,-,TGTGCCAGCAGTGATTTAAGGGGTGAAAAACTGTTTTTT,CASSDLRGEKLFF
TRBV6-6,TRBJ2-7,TRBD2,few,TGTGCCAGCAGCCTAGCGGGAGGCTACGAGCAGTACTTC,CASSLAGGYEQYF
TRBV10-1,TRBJ2-7,TRBD2,-,TGCGCCAGCAGTGAGAATGGACTAGCGGGAGGAAAAACCTACGAGCAGTACTTC,CASSENGLAGGKTYEQYF
TRBV7-3,TRBJ2-7,-,-,TGTGCCAGCAGCTTAAGGTACTTTTGTCGGCAGTACTTC,CASSLRYFCRQYF
TRBV7-3,TRBJ1-1,-,-,TGTGCCAGCAGCCTACAGGGCGGGTATGAAGCTTTCTTT,CASSLQGGYEAFF
TRBV11-3,TRBJ2-7,-,-,TGTGCCAGCAGCCGTCCTAAGGACAGCGCCGGGACTAACGCCTACGAGCAGTACTTC,CASSRPKDSAGTNAYEQYF
TRBV7-9,TRBJ1-1,-,few,TGTGCCAGCAGGCCAGGCATTAGGAACACTGAAGCTTTCTTT,CASRPGIRNTEAFF
TRBV2,TRBJ2-1,-,-,TGTGCCAGCAGTGATTCGGGAGTCTATTTAAACAATGAGCAGTTCTTC,CASSDSGVYLNNEQFF
TRBV6-5,TRBJ1-1,TRBD1,-,TGTGCCAGCAGTTACGGCAGGGGGCACGCTGAAGCTTTCTTT,CASSYGRGHAEAFF
TRBV6-1,TRBJ1-5,-,once,TGTGCCAGCAGTGAATGGTCGACAGGAAATCAGCCCCAGCATTTT,CASSEWSTGNQPQHF
TRBV19,TRBJ1-5,-,once,TGTGCCAGTAACCCGACATACCCCCTAGCAAGCAATCAGCCCCAGCATTTT,CASNPTYPLASNQPQHF
TRBV3-1/TRBV3-2,TRBJ2-1,-,-,TGTGCCAGCAGCCAAAGGAAACAGGGTTTTCATCATGAGCAGTTCTTC,CASSQRKQGFHHEQFF
TRBV4-1,TRBJ1-1,-,-,TGCGCCAGCAGCCCCCGAATCTCGGATCCTAGGACTGAAGCTTTCTTT,CASSPRISDPRTEAFF
TRBV6-5,TRBJ1-2,-,once,TGTGCCAGCAGCAAAGCTCTGGGGGGATCCTATGGCTACACCTTC,CASSKALGGSYGYTF
TRBV10-2,TRBJ2-5,-,-,TGCGCCAGCAGTAGGTTAGCGGTCCACCAAGAGACCCAGTACTTC,CASSRLAVHQETQYF
TRBV6-6,TRBJ2-7,-,-,TGTGCCAGCAAGGCGGAGGTAGACGAGCAGTACTTC,CASKAEVDEQYF
TRBV6-5,TRBJ2-3,-,-,TGTGCCAGCAGGCCTCAGGGTGTCGGAGATACGCAGTATTTT,CASRPQGVGDTQYF
TRBV6-1,TRBJ2-2,-,once,TGTGCCAGCAGTGAAGGGACAGCGAACACCGGGGAGCTGTTTTTT,CASSEGTANTGELFF
TRBV11-2,TRBJ1-5,TRBD1,-,TGTGCCAGCAGCCCGACAGGGTCACAGCCCCAGCATTTT,CASSPTGSQPQHF
TRBV3-1/TRBV3-2,TRBJ2-5,-,-,TGTGCCAGCAGCCAAGAAGGGGCCCCTTTTCAAGAGACCCAGTACTTC,CASSQEGAPFQETQYF
TRBV19,TRBJ1-6,-,few,TGTGCCAGTACCTGGGACAATAATTCACCCCTCCACTTT,CASTWDNNSPLHF
TRBV6-5,TRBJ2-3,-,-,TGTGCCAGCAGAAACACCCAAAGGAGAACAGATACGCAGTATTTT,CASRNTQRRTDTQYF
TRBV10-3,TRBJ1-1,TRBD1,-,TGTGCCACATCCCAGGGGGACACTGAAGCTTTCTTT,CATSQGDTEAFF
TRBV7-3,TRBJ2-1,TRBD2,-,TGTGCCAGCAGCCCACTTACGGGGGGGGAGCAGTTCTTC,CASSPLTGGEQFF
TRBV24-1,TRBJ1-1,-,-,TGTGCCACCAGTGGGCCGGGTTTAACTGAAGCTTTCTTT,CATSGPGLTEAFF
TRBV7-9,TRBJ2-2,-,-,TGTGCCAGCAGCTCCCCCACGGGCACCGGGGAGCTGTTTTTT,CASSSPTGTGELFF
TRBV19,TRBJ1-2,-,few,TGTGCCAGTAGTCGCCATCACTCAGCGCCCTATGGCTACACCTTC,CASSRHHSAPYGYTF
TRBV4-1,TRBJ2-4,TRBD2,-,TGCGCCAGCAGACGGACTAGCGTACCCAAAAACATTCAGTACTTC,CASRRTSVPKNIQYF
TRBV15,TRBJ1-4,-,-,TGTGTCGCATCTGGGGGGAATCGTGAAAAACTGTTTTTT,CVASGGNREKLFF
TRBV9,TRBJ1-2,TRBD1,-,TGTGCCAGCAGCGTAATGGACAGGGATAACTATGGCTACACCTTC,CASSVMDRDNYGYTF
TRBV2,TRBJ2-2,-,few,TGTGCCAGCAGTGAACGAACTAGTACCGGGGAGCTGTTTTTT,CASSERTSTGELFF